The 8 T cell receptor beta chains below were found in one sample sequenced in a study of beta chain features in type 1 diabetes (dated by TCRdb to 2016 to 2018). The library was made by the immunoSEQ multiplex PCR assay. The entire isolated RNA was reverse transcribed using the High Capacity cDNA Reverse Transcription Kit, and thus expressed TCRB transcripts were sequenced. Imported from immuneACCESS, the table was reduced by TCRdb to in-frame sequences with V and J called. These copies leave out some clones; in studies compared against another copy, an unresolved V gene accounts for under half, and the cause of the remainder is not known. The sample table shows 200,000 to 250,000 clones, and about 30% are seen once. The ten largest clones capture 3% to 4% of the sample. Sample: central memory CD4+ T cells from blood. The origin of the receptors is a man aged 25 to 45 in good health.

V usage is TRBV5-4 and J usage is TRBJ2-5, with 9 bases matching TRBD2. Per germline, CDR1 SGHNT and CDR2 YYREEE (reference sequence). The junction had 1 base not matched to a gene; V was cut back by 2 bases and J by 2 bases. This CDR3 contains 14 residues. The CDR3 DNA is TGTGCCAGCAGCTTAGCGGGGGGACAAGAGACCCAGTACTTC. Translating it yields CASSLAGGQETQYF.

This chain links TRBV19 with TRBJ2-1; 7 bases align to TRBD2. Losses at the gene ends were 8 bases for V and 0 bases for J; bases not matched to a gene: 16. Germline V lookup: CDR1 LNHDA, CDR2 SQIVND (reference sequence). The CDR3 is made up of 18 amino acids. The CDR3 region has the DNA TGTGCCAGTTCGGTTTCCGGGAGGCTCCTGATCTCCTACAATGAGCAGTTCTTC. Its translation: CASSVSGRLLISYNEQFF.

This clone was counted a few times. V gene TRBV30 combines with J gene TRBJ2-1; TRBD2 aligns across 9 bases. Trimming at V came to 1 base and at J to 8 bases, leaving 15 bases not matched to a gene. Germline lookup yields CDR1 GTSNPN and CDR2 SVGIG (reference sequence). The CDR3 runs to 17 residues. CDR3 sequence reads: CAWSDMGREGRGHEQFF. The CDR3 bases are TGTGCCTGGAGTGATATGGGGCGGGAGGGCCGAGGGCATGAGCAGTTCTTC.

This clone was recorded only once. The chain uses TRBV2 and TRBJ2-5; tentatively, D is TRBD1 (6 bases). CDR1 and CDR2 from the germline V gene are SNHLY and FYNNEI. This CDR3 is 13 amino acids long. V dropped 5 bases and J dropped 5 bases, with 12 bases sitting between them. In DNA form, the CDR3 reads TGTGCCAGCAGTCCAGGGGAGAGGGAGACCCAGTACTTC. This translates into CASSPGERETQYF.

This sequence joins TRBV25-1 and TRBJ1-2, with a possible D match to TRBD1 (6 bases). The germline V gene encodes CDR1 MGHDK and CDR2 SYGVNS. The CDR3 spans 15 residues. The germline V and J ends were trimmed by 4 bases and 8 bases, with 20 bases remaining between them. The CDR3 DNA reads TGTGCCAGCAGTGGCTGGACAGCCGAAAAGGAGGGCTACACCTTC. This encodes CASSGWTAEKEGYTF.

V and J are TRBV7-9 and TRBJ2-1; D uncertain. The CDR3 runs to 10 residues. The V gene lost 6 bases and the J gene lost 8 bases, with 5 bases spanning the gap. Germline V gene data show CDR1 as SEHNR and CDR2 as FQNEAQ (reference sequence). DNA for the CDR3: TGTGCCAGCAGTAACTATGAGCAGTTCTTC. Translated: CASSNYEQFF.

The V and J genes are TRBV5-4 and TRBJ1-1; 7 bases align to TRBD1. Looked up from germline, CDR1 is SGHNT and CDR2 is YYREEE (reference sequence). V dropped 3 bases and J dropped 3; count of bases not matched to a gene: 5. The CDR3 extends over 14 amino acids. Written as DNA, the CDR3 is TGTGCCAGCAGCTACAGGGGCACGTACACTGAAGCTTTCTTT. The encoded protein is CASSYRGTYTEAFF.

This clone was seen a few times. This chain connects TRBV9 to TRBJ2-1, with D perhaps TRBD2 (5 bases). Trimming stripped 0 bases from V and 5 bases from J, with 6 bases between. CDR1 and CDR2 from the germline V gene are SGDLS and YYNGEE. CDR3 length: 13 amino acids. This CDR3 reads CASSVAGNNEQFF. The CDR3, as DNA: TGTGCCAGCAGCGTAGCCGGGAACAATGAGCAGTTCTTC.